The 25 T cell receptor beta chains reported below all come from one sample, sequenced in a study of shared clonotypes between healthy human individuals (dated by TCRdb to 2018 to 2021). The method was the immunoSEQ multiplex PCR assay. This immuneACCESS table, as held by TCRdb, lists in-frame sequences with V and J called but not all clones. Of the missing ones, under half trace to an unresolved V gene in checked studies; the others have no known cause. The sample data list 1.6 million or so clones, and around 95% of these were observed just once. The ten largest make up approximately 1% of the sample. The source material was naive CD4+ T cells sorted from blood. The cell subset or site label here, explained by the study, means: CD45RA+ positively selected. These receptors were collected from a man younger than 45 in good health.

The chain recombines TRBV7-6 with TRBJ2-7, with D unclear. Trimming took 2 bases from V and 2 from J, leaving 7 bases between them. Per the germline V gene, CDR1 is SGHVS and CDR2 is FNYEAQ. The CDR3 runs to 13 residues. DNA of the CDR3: TGTGCCAGCAGCTTACATTTGGCCTACGAGCAGTACTTC. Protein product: CASSLHLAYEQYF.

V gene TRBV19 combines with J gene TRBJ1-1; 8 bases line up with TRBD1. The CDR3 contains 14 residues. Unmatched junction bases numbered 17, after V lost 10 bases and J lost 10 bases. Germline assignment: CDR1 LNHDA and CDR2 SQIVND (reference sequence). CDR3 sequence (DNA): TGTGCCACCTCGAAGGCCGGGACAGGAGGTAGAGCTTTCTTT. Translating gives CATSKAGTGGRAFF.

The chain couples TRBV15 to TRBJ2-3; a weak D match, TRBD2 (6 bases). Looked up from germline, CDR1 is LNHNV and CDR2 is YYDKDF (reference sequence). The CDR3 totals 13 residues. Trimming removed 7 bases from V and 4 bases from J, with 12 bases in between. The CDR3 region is CATNWGDSDTQYF. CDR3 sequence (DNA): TGTGCCACCAACTGGGGGGATTCAGATACGCAGTATTTT.

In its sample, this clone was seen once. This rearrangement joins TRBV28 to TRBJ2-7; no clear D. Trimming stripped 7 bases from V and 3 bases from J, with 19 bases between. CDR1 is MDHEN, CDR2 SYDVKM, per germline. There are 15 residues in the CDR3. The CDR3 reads CASKPPSAAHYEQYF. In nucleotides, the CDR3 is TGTGCCAGCAAGCCTCCCTCCGCGGCCCACTACGAGCAGTACTTC.

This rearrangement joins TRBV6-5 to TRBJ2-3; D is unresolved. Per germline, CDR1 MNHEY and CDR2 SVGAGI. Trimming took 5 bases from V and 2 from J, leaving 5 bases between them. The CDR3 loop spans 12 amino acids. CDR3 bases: TGTGCCAGCAGTAACCCCACAGATACGCAGTATTTT. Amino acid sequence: CASSNPTDTQYF.

The CDR3 DNA reads as TGTGCCAGCTCACCACTAGAGACAGGTACGACTGAAGCTTTCTTT. It codes for CASSPLETGTTEAFF. This sequence joins TRBV18 and TRBJ1-1; D might be TRBD1 (6 bases). This CDR3 region has 15 residues. CDR1 is KGHSH, CDR2 LQKENI, per germline. V was clipped by 1 base and J by 5 bases, with 14 bases between them.

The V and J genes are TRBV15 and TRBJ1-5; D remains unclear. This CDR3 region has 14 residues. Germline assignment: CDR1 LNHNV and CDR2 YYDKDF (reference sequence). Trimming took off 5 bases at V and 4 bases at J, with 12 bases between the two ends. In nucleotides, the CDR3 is TGTGCCACCAGCGAGAGGGAGCTTAATCAGCCCCAGCATTTT. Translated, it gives CATSERELNQPQHF.

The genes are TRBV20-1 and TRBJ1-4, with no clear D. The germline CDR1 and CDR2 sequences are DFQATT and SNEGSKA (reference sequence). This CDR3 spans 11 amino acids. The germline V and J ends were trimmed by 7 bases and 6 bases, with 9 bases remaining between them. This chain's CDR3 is CSGRRDEKLFF. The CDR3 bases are TGCAGTGGGCGACGGGATGAAAAACTGTTTTTT.

Here the CDR3 reads CASSFQGRDTQYF. The CDR3 bases are TGCGCCAGCAGCTTCCAGGGCCGAGATACGCAGTATTTT. The rearrangement uses TRBV5-1 and TRBJ2-3, with D perhaps TRBD1 (5 bases). The V and J ends lost 2 bases and 5 bases respectively, with 9 bases between them. This CDR3 contains 13 residues. CDR1 and CDR2 (germline): SGHRS, YFSETQ.

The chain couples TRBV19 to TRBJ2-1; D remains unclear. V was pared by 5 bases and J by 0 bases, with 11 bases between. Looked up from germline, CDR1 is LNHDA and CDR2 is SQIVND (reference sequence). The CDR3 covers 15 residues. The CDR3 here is CASSSSQRSYNEQFF. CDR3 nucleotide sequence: TGTGCCAGTAGTTCCTCCCAGCGCTCCTACAATGAGCAGTTCTTC.

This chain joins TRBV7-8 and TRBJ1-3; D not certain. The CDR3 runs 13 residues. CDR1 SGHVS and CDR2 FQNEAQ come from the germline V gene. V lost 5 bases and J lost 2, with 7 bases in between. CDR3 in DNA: TGTGCCAGCAGCCCCCAAGCTGGAAACACCATATATTTT. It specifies CASSPQAGNTIYF. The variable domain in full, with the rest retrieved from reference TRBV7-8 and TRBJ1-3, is GAGVSQSPRYKVAKRGQDVALRCDPISGHVSLFWYQQALGQGPEFLTYFQNEAQLDKSGLPSDRFFAERPEGSVSTLKIQRTQQEDSAVYLCASSPQAGNTIYFGEGSWLTVV.

The CDR3 region has the DNA TGTGCCAGCTCACCAGCAGTTGGGGGATTGCGTGAAAAACTGTTTTTT. Residues: CASSPAVGGLREKLFF. The J gene is TRBJ1-4, the V gene TRBV18, with a weak D call TRBD1 (5 bases). Germline assignment: CDR1 KGHSH and CDR2 LQKENI. The germline V and J ends were trimmed by 2 bases and 7 bases, with 17 bases remaining between them. The CDR3 is 16 residues long.

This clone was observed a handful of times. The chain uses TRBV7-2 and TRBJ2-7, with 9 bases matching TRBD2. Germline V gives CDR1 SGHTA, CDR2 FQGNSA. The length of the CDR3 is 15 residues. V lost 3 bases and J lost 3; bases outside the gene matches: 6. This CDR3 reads CASSFGGRALYEQYF. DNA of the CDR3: TGTGCCAGCAGCTTTGGCGGGAGGGCCCTCTACGAGCAGTACTTC.

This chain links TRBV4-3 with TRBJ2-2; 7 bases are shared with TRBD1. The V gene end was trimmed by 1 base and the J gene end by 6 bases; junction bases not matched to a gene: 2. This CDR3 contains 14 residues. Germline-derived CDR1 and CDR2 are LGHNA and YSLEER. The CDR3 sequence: CASSQGQGSGELFF. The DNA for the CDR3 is TGCGCCAGCAGCCAAGGACAGGGCTCCGGGGAGCTGTTTTTT.

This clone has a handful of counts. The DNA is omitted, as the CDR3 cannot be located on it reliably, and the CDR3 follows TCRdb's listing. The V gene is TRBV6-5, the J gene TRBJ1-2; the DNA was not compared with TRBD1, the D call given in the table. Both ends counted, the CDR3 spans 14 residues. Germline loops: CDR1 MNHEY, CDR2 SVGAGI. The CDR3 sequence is CASSSSTGSYGYTF.

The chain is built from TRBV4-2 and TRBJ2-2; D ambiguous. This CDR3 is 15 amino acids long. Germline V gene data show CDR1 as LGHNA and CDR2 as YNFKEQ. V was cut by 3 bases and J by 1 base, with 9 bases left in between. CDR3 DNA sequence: TGTGCCAGCAGCCAGGAGCTGCTGAACACCGGGGAGCTGTTTTTT. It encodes CASSQELLNTGELFF.

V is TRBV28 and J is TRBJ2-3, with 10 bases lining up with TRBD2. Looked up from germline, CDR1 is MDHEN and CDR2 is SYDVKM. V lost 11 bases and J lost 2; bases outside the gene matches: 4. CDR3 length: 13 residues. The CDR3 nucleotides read TGTGCCGCACTAGCGGGAAACACAGATACGCAGTATTTT. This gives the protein CAALAGNTDTQYF.

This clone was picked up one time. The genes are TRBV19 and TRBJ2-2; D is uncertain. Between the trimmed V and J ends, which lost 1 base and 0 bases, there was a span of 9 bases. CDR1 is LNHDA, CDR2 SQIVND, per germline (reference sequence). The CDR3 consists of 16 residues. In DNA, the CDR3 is TGTGCCAGTAGTATAGGGTTCGCGGCGAACACCGGGGAGCTGTTTTTT. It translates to CASSIGFAANTGELFF. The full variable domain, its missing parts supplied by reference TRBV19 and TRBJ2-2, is DGGITQSPKYLFRKEGQNVTLSCEQNLNHDAMYWYRQDPGQGLRLIYYSQIVNDFQKGDIAEGYSVSREKKESFPLTVTSAQKNPTAFYLCASSIGFAANTGELFFGEGSRLTVL.

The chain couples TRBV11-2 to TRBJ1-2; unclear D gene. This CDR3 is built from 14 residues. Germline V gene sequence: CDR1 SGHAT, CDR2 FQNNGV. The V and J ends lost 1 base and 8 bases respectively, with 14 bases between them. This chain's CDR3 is CASSLGPGLRGYTF. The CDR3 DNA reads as TGTGCCAGCAGCTTAGGACCAGGCTTGAGAGGCTACACCTTC.

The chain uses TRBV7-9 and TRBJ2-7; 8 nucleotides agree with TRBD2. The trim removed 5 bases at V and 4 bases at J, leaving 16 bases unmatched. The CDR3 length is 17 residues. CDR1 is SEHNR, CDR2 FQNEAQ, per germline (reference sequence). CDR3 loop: CASSLNAAGLGYYEQYF. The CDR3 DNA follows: TGTGCCAGCAGCCTAAATGCCGCGGGACTAGGGTATTACGAGCAGTACTTC.

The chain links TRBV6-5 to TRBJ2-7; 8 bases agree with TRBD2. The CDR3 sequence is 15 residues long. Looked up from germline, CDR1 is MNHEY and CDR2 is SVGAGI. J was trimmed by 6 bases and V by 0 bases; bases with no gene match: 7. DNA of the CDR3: TGTGCCAGCAGTTACTCGAGACAGCGGGAGAGCGAGCAGTACTTC. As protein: CASSYSRQRESEQYF.

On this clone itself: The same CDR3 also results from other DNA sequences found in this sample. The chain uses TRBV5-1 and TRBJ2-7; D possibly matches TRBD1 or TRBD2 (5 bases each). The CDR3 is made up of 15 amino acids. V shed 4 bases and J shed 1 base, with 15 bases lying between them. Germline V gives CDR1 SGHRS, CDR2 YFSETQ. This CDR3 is CASSPRGSPSYEQYF. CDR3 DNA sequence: TGCGCCAGCAGCCCCCGGGGCAGCCCTTCCTACGAGCAGTACTTC. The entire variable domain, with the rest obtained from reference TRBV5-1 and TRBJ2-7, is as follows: KAGVTQTPRYLIKTRGQQVTLSCSPISGHRSVSWYQQTPGQGLQFLFEYFSETQRNKGNFPGRFSGRQFSNSRSEMNVSTLELGDSALYLCASSPRGSPSYEQYFGPGTRLTVT.

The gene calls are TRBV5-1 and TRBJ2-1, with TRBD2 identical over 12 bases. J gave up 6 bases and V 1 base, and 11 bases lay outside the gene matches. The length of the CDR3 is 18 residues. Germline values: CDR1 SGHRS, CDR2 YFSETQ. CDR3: CASSLLAGGRSYINEQFF. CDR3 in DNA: TGCGCCAGCAGCTTGCTAGCGGGAGGGCGATCCTATATCAATGAGCAGTTCTTC.

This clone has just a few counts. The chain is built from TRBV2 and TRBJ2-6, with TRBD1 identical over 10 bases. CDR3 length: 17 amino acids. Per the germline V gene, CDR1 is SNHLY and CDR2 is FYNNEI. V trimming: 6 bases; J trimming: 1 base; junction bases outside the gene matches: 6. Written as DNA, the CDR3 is TGTGCCAGCAGAGGGGACAGGGGAGTATCTGGGGCCAACGTCCTGACTTTC. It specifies CASRGDRGVSGANVLTF.

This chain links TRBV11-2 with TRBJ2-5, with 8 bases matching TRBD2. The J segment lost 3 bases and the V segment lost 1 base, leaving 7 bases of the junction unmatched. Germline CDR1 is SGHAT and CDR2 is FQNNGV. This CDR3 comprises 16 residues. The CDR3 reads CASSLGTSGSEETQYF. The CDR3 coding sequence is TGTGCCAGCAGCTTAGGGACGAGCGGGAGTGAAGAGACCCAGTACTTC.